The text below deals with one T cell receptor (beta chain). This entry comes from a study of T cell changes during pregnancy in multiple sclerosis. With 2 bases removed from V and 0 bases from J, the gap between germline ends came to 11 bases. The CDR3 runs to 16 residues. Germline CDR1 MNHEY, CDR2 SVGAGI. This table comes from immunoSEQ multiplex PCR, and its TCRdb copy is limited to in-frame clones, with some not included. Here the sample spans tens of thousands of clones, roughly nine tenths being singletons. This TCR came from a female donor with multiple sclerosis, enrolled in a pregnancy study. This chain joins TRBV6-5 and TRBJ2-1, with D possibly being TRBD2 (6 bases). The sequences come from CD8+ T cells from peripheral blood mononuclear cells, collected in the second trimester of pregnancy. This CDR3 is CASSYGGGVSYNEQFF. The CDR3 DNA reads TGTGCCAGCAGTTACGGTGGCGGGGTCTCCTACAATGAGCAGTTCTTC.